This T cell receptor beta chain was sequenced during a study of neurological immune-mediated disorders. V was cut by 6 bases and J by 8 bases, with 10 bases left in between. CDR1 is LGHNA and CDR2 is YNFKEQ in the germline V gene. This CDR3 spans 11 amino acids. The authors produced cDNA by 5'RACE using 10-nucleotide random UMIs. In TCRdb, the 5' RACE reads were re-called with MiXCR into one record per CDR3 protein. The table shows 66,000 or so distinct CDR3 sequences, with around 5.2% occurring only once. A remark on this clonotype: Just one base apart from a much larger clone, this may be a read error.

The sequencing sample was made of PBMCs. The receptor comes from a woman in her twenties or thirties with multiple sclerosis. This chain uses TRBV4-2 with TRBJ1-1; D may be TRBD1 (5 bases). The CDR3 DNA reads TGTGCCAGCAGAGGGACCCGGGAAGCTTTCTTT. This encodes CASRGTREAFF.